This T cell receptor beta chain was sequenced during a study of blood T cell repertoires in COVID-19. Looking at the study overall: COVID-19 samples collected from the United States, Italy and Spain covered acute and convalescent phases. Sources were T cells, B-cell-depleted T cells, or PBMCs; the material itself was cDNA or gDNA.

In the original workflow: Reference gene primer amplification gave nucleated cell count estimates. Using immunoSEQ multiplex PCR, the repertoire was profiled, and TCRdb retains in-frame clones only, with some absent. V, J and clone size are taken as reported in that table, and D and trimming were inferred from the DNA itself. Of roughly 200,000 clones listed, less than 90% are singletons. One Seattle source followed patients from active infection through their disease course. The origin of this receptor is an elderly woman with COVID-19, enrolled during active disease. The specimen sequenced was peripheral blood.

CDR3: CASSPPGGWTEAFF. The CDR3 DNA is TGTGCCAGCTCACCACCGGGGGGGTGGACTGAAGCTTTCTTT. This sequence joins TRBV18 and TRBJ1-1; possible D gene TRBD1, 5 bases. Between the trimmed V and J ends, which lost 0 bases and 5 bases, there was a span of 10 bases. Per the germline V gene, CDR1 is KGHSH and CDR2 is LQKENI. This CDR3 has 14 residues.